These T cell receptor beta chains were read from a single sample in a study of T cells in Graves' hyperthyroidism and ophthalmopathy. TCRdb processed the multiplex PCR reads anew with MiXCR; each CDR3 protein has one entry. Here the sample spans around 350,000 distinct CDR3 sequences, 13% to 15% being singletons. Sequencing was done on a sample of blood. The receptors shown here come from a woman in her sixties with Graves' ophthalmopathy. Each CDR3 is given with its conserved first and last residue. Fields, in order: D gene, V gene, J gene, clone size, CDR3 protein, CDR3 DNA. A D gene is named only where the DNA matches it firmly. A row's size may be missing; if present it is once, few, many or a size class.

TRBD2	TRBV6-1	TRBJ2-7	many	CANSPQSGGSYEQYF	TGTGCCAACAGCCCTCAGTCGGGAGGTTCCTACGAGCAGTACTTC
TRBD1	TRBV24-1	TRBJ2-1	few	CAIGTGGTYNEQFF	TGTGCCATCGGGACAGGGGGCACCTACAATGAGCAGTTCTTC
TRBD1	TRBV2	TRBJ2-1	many	CASIARTGLSSYNEQFF	TGTGCCAGCATTGCGAGGACAGGGCTCAGCTCCTACAATGAGCAGTTCTTC
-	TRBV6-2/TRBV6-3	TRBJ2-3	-	CASSRLVSGTDTQYF	TGTGCCAGCAGTCGACTAGTTTCGGGGACAGATACGCAGTATTTT
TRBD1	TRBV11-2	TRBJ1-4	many	CASSLPGTANEKLFF	TGTGCCAGCAGCTTACCCGGGACAGCTAATGAAAAACTGTTTTTT
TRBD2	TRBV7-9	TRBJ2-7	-	CASSPGTIFGEQYF	TGTGCCAGCAGCCCCGGGACTATTTTTGGGGAGCAGTACTTC
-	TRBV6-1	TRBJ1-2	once	CASSRSRNYGYTF	TGTGCCAGCAGCCGATCCAGGAATTATGGCTACACCTTC
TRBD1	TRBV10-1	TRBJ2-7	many	CASSEKTGREQYF	TGCGCCAGCAGTGAGAAGACAGGGCGGGAGCAGTACTTC
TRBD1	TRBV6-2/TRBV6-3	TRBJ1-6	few	CASRSGQGHSPLHF	TGTGCCAGCAGATCCGGACAGGGGCATTCACCCCTCCACTTT
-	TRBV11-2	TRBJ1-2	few	CASSLVSVGYTF	TGTGCCAGCAGCTTAGTTTCTGTCGGCTACACCTTC
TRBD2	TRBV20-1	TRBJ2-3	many	CSARDPGTSGSPDTQYF	TGCAGTGCTAGAGATCCAGGGACTAGCGGGAGCCCAGATACGCAGTATTTT
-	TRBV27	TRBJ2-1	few	CASSFREQETYNEQFF	TGTGCCAGCAGTTTCCGGGAACAGGAAACATACAATGAGCAGTTCTTC
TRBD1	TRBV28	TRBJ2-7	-	CASDQRQGAYEQYF	TGTGCCAGCGACCAACGACAGGGAGCCTACGAGCAGTACTTC
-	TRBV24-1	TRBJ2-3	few	CATGIRGFRGTDTQYF	TGTGCCACCGGGATACGAGGATTTAGGGGCACAGATACGCAGTATTTT
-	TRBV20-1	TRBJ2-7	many	CSARPYEQYF	TGCAGTGCCCGACCCTACGAGCAGTACTTC
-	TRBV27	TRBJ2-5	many	CASSVGLGGETQYF	TGTGCCAGCAGTGTCGGACTAGGGGGTGAGACCCAGTACTTC
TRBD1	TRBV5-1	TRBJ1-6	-	CASSPTTDRSNSPLHF	TGCGCCAGCAGCCCAACCACGGACAGGAGTAATTCACCCCTCCACTTT
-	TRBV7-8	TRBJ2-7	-	CASSPQGLSYEQYF	TGTGCCAGCAGTCCCCAGGGGCTTTCCTACGAGCAGTACTTC
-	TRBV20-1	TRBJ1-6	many	CSALPGSYNSPLHF	TGCAGTGCTCTCCCCGGCTCCTATAATTCACCCCTCCACTTT
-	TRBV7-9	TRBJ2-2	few	CASSPQINTGELFF	TGTGCCAGCAGCCCCCAAATAAACACCGGGGAGCTGTTTTTT
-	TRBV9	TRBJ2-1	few	CASSVAGGLRSDEQFF	TGTGCCAGCAGCGTAGCTGGGGGCCTAAGGTCGGATGAGCAGTTCTTC
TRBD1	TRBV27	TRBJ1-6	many	CASSPDRVESPLHF	TGTGCCAGCAGTCCGGACAGGGTGGAGTCACCCCTCCACTTT
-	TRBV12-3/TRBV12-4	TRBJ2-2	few	CASSTRQGATGGLFF	TGTGCCAGCAGTACCCGGCAGGGTGCCACCGGGGGGCTGTTTTTT
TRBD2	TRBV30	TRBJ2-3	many	CACRTGGTNTDTQYF	TGTGCCTGCCGAACCGGGGGGACCAACACAGATACGCAGTATTTT
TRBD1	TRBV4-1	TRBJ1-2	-	CASSQDMAWTGGYGYTF	TGCGCCAGCAGCCAAGACATGGCCTGGACAGGCGGCTATGGCTACACCTTC
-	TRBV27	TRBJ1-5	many	CASGTEYSNQPQHF	TGTGCCAGCGGGACGGAATATAGCAATCAGCCCCAGCATTTT
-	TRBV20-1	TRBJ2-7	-	CSARYPRGGHEQYF	TGCAGTGCTAGATACCCTAGGGGGGGCCACGAGCAGTACTTC